This T cell receptor (beta chain) was found in a study of spatial heterogeneity in lung cancer. Time point defined: sample taken at primary tumor resection. Samples came from roughly 72 TRACERx patients with untreated early-stage lung cancer. TCRs were sequenced from unsorted whole RNA of tumor, nontumor lung or PBMC. This clonotype rates as large. Using its own MiXCR run on the 5' RACE reads, TCRdb lists one record per CDR3 protein. The sample shows about 2,800 distinct CDR3 sequences, around 8% of them seen only once. The CDR3 sequence is 16 residues long. Germline V gene data show CDR1 as SEHNR and CDR2 as FQNEAQ (reference sequence). Germline trimming cut 5 bases from V and 0 bases from J; bases unmatched to any gene: 5.

This clonotype was sampled from a male donor with early-stage non-small cell lung cancer. V usage is TRBV7-9 and J usage is TRBJ2-1; 9 bases are a match to TRBD2. The sequences come from normal lung tissue next to the tumor, collected at surgery. Here the CDR3 DNA reads TGTGCCAGCAGCCAAAATAGCGGGAGCTCCTACAATGAGCAGTTCTTC. This gives the protein CASSQNSGSSYNEQFF.